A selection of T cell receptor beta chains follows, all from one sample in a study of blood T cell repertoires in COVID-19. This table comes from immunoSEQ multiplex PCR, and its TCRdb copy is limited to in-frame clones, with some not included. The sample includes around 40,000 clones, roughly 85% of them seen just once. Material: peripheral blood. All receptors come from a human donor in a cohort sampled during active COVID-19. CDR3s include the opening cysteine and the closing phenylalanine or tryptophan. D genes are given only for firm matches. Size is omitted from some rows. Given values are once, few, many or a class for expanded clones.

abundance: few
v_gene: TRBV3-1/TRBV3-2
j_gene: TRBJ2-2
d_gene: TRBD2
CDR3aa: CASSQGGGALFGELFF
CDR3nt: TGTGCCAGCAGCCAAGGCGGGGGGGCCTTGTTCGGGGAGCTGTTTTTT

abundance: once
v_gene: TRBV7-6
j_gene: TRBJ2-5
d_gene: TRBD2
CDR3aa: CASRVAGGYQETQYF
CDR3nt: TGTGCCAGCAGGGTAGCGGGGGGGTACCAAGAGACCCAGTACTTC

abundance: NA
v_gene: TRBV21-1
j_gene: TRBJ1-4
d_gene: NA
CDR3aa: CASSERQGAWSNEKLFF
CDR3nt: TGTGCCAGCAGCGAACGACAGGGGGCTTGGTCTAATGAAAAACTGTTTTTT

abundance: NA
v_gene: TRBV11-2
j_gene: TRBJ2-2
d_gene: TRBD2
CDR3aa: CASSYPAKRGGRGELFF
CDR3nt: TGTGCCAGCAGCTACCCTGCCAAGCGGGGGGGCCGCGGGGAGCTGTTTTTT

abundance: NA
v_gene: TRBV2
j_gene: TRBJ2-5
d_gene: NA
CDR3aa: CAGRVDRFETQYF
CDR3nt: TGTGCCGGAAGGGTCGACAGGTTCGAGACCCAGTACTTC

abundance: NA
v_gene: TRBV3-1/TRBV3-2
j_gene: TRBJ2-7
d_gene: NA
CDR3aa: CASSPTPGIMLVYEQYF
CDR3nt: TGTGCCAGCAGCCCAACCCCCGGGATCATGCTCGTGTACGAGCAGTACTTC

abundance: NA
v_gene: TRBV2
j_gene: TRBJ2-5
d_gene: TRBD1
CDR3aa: CASSATGGRETQYF
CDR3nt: TGTGCCAGCAGTGCCACAGGGGGGAGAGAGACCCAGTACTTC

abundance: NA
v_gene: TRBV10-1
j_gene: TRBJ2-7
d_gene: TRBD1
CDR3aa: CASSERLTGGLNEQYF
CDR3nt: TGCGCCAGCAGTGAAAGGTTGACAGGGGGCCTGAACGAGCAGTACTTC

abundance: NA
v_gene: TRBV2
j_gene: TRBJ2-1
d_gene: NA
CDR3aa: CASSEGRTPEQFF
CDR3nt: TGTGCCAGCAGTGAAGGACGGACACCCGAGCAGTTCTTC

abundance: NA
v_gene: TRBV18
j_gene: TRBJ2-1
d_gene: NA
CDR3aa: CASSPRNSDGVFF
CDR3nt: TGTGCCAGCTCACCTCGAAATAGCGACGGGGTGTTCTTC

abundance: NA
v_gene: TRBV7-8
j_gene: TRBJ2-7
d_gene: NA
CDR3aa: CASSLTTGSYEQYF
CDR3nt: TGTGCCAGCAGCTTAACGACGGGCTCCTACGAGCAGTACTTC

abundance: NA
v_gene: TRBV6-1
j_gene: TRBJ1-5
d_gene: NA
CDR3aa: CASSESSQAGPQPQHF
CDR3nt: TGTGCCAGCAGTGAATCGTCACAGGCCGGCCCTCAGCCCCAGCATTTT

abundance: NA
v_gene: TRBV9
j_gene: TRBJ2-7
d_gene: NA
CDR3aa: CASSVDGSNSYEQYF
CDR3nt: TGTGCCAGCAGCGTAGATGGCAGTAACTCCTACGAGCAGTACTTC

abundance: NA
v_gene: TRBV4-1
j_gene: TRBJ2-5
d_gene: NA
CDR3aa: CASSQAVAGASETQYF
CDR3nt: TGCGCCAGCAGCCAAGCGGTGGCGGGGGCAAGTGAGACCCAGTACTTC

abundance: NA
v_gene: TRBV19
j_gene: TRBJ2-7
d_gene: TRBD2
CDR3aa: CASSGLGGPPYEQYF
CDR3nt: TGTGCCAGTAGCGGGCTGGGAGGGCCCCCCTACGAGCAGTACTTC

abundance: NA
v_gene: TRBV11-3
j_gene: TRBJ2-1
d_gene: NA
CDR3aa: CASSSPLAGYNEQFF
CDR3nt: TGTGCCAGCAGCTCACCGTTAGCTGGCTACAATGAGCAGTTCTTC

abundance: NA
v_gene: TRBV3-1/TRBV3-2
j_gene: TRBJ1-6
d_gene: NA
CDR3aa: CASSLYREIYNSPLHF
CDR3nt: TGTGCCAGCAGCCTTTATCGGGAGATCTATAATTCACCCCTCCACTTT

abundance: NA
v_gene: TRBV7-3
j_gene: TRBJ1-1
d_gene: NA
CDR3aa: CASSRSGVNTEAFF
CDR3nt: TGTGCCAGCAGCAGGTCGGGGGTGAACACTGAAGCTTTCTTT

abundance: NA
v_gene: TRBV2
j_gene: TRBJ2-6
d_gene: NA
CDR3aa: CASSALPQAGANVLTF
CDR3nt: TGTGCCAGCAGTGCCCTCCCCCAGGCCGGGGCCAACGTCCTGACTTTC

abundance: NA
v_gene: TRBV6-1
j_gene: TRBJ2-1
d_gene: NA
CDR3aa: CASRETGTSTYNEQFF
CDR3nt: TGTGCCAGCAGGGAAACCGGGACTTCAACCTACAATGAGCAGTTCTTC

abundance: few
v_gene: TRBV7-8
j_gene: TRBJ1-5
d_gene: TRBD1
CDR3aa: CASSLEGQGLNQPQHF
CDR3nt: TGTGCCAGCAGCTTAGAGGGACAGGGTCTCAATCAGCCCCAGCATTTT

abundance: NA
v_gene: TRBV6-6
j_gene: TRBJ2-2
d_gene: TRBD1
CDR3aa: CASSSRDRRYTGELFF
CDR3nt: TGTGCCAGCAGTTCTCGGGACAGGCGATACACCGGGGAGCTGTTTTTT

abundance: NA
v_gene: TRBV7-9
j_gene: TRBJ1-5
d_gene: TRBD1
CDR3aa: CASSLEGTGGVDPQHF
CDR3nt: TGTGCCAGCAGCTTAGAGGGGACAGGGGGAGTCGATCCCCAGCATTTT

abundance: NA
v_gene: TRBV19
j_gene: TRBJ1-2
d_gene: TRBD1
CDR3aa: CASSTQGQGISGYTF
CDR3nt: TGTGCCAGTAGTACCCAGGGACAGGGTATCTCTGGCTACACCTTC